Below, 14 T cell receptor beta chains from the same sample are listed, as sequenced in a study of identical twins. From the 5' RACE reads, TCRdb called clonotypes with MiXCR, one entry per CDR3 protein. This sample has 1.5 million to 2 million distinct CDR3 sequences, with 25% to 35% found just once. The sequenced sample was cord blood. Every receptor here comes from a newborn girl in good health.

This clonotype has at least ten counts. The gene calls are TRBV14 and TRBJ2-1, with a weak D call TRBD2 (6 bases). Trimming removed 5 bases at V and 4 bases at J, with 12 bases between. There are 14 residues in the CDR3. In germline, CDR1 is SGHDN, CDR2 FVKESK. The DNA of the CDR3 is TGTGCCAGCAGCTCTCGACTAGGGTACAATGAGCAGTTCTTC. It translates to CASSSRLGYNEQFF. Full variable domain (missing parts from reference TRBV14 and TRBJ2-1): EAGVTQFPSHSVIEKGQTVTLRCDPISGHDNLYWYRRVMGKEIKFLLHFVKESKQDESGMPNNRFLAERTGGTYSTLKVQPAELEDSGVYFCASSSRLGYNEQFFGPGTRLTVL.

The rearrangement uses TRBV18 and TRBJ2-7; D gene unclear. Germline assignment: CDR1 KGHSH and CDR2 LQKENI. Trimming left V 3 bases short and J 4 bases short, with 10 bases between. The CDR3 covers 13 residues. This chain's CDR3 is CASSPSDGYEQYF. The CDR3, as DNA: TGTGCCAGCTCACCGTCCGACGGATACGAGCAGTACTTC.

This clonotype was counted a single time. The chain links TRBV19 to TRBJ1-2; D is undetermined. Looked up from germline, CDR1 is LNHDA and CDR2 is SQIVND (reference sequence). Trimming took 10 bases from V and 4 from J, leaving 16 bases between them. The CDR3 totals 13 residues. The CDR3, as DNA: TGTGCCACTCGACAACCCCCTAGCTATGGCTACACCTTC. Translation gives CATRQPPSYGYTF.

This clonotype was detected a few times. The chain recombines TRBV4-2 with TRBJ1-1, with unresolved D. CDR1 is LGHNA and CDR2 is YNFKEQ in the germline V gene. CDR3 length equals 13 residues. Trimming left V 8 bases short and J 1 base short, with 11 bases between. CDR3 residues: CASGLSGNTEAFF. The CDR3 region has the DNA TGTGCCAGCGGGTTAAGTGGGAACACTGAAGCTTTCTTT.

The genes are TRBV24-1 and TRBJ1-5, with 7 bases that match TRBD1. Germline V gene lookup returns CDR1 KGHDR and CDR2 SFDVKD. CDR3 length: 17 residues. J gave up 3 bases and V 4 bases, and 11 bases lay outside the gene matches. CDR3 DNA sequence: TGTGCCACCAGTGAGGAAGAACGGGACAGAAACAATCAGCCCCAGCATTTT. Its translation: CATSEEERDRNNQPQHF.

The gene calls are TRBV7-2 and TRBJ2-5, with 8 nucleotides matching TRBD2. Germline CDR1 reads SGHTA; CDR2 reads FQGNSA. V trimming: 1 base; J trimming: 4 bases; junction bases outside the gene matches: 2. CDR3 length equals 14 residues. CDR3 residues: CASSLGLAIETQYF. CDR3 DNA: TGTGCCAGCAGCTTAGGACTAGCGATAGAGACCCAGTACTTC.

The sample holds a few counts of this clonotype. The chain carries TRBV6-1 and TRBJ1-1; TRBD1 matches 9 bases. The trim removed 5 bases at V and 5 bases at J, leaving 6 bases unmatched. CDR3 length: 14 amino acids. Germline lookup yields CDR1 MNHNS and CDR2 SASEGT. CDR3 region: CASSTYRGRTEAFF. CDR3 DNA sequence: TGTGCCAGCAGTACTTACAGGGGGCGGACTGAAGCTTTCTTT.

This chain uses TRBV14 with TRBJ1-1; D not resolved. The V gene lost 1 base and the J gene lost 6 bases, with 9 bases spanning the gap. Looked up from germline, CDR1 is SGHDN and CDR2 is FVKESK. The CDR3 is made up of 13 amino acids. CDR3 nucleotides: TGTGCCAGCAGCCAAGGCCGACGGGCTGAAGCTTTCTTT. It specifies CASSQGRRAEAFF. Looking up the rest from reference TRBV14 and TRBJ1-1 gives the full variable domain: EAGVTQFPSHSVIEKGQTVTLRCDPISGHDNLYWYRRVMGKEIKFLLHFVKESKQDESGMPNNRFLAERTGGTYSTLKVQPAELEDSGVYFCASSQGRRAEAFFGQGTRLTVV.

Only a few counts were recorded for this clonotype. V gene TRBV7-2 combines with J gene TRBJ2-3; 10 bases align to TRBD2. The CDR3 contains 16 residues. In germline, CDR1 is SGHTA, CDR2 FQGNSA. J was trimmed by 4 bases and V by 1 base; bases with no gene match: 5. The CDR3 here is CASSLVAGGGADTQYF. CDR3 nucleotide sequence: TGTGCCAGCAGCTTAGTAGCGGGAGGAGGTGCAGATACGCAGTATTTT.

In its sample, this clonotype was seen a few times. The chain combines TRBV20-1 with TRBJ2-3, with 7 bases fitting TRBD2. Trimming removed 8 bases from V and 2 bases from J; junction bases left unmatched: 10. CDR3 length: 14 amino acids. Germline V CDR1 and CDR2: DFQATT, SNEGSKA (reference sequence). Here the CDR3 DNA reads TGCAGTCTAGATAGCGGGTATAACACAGATACGCAGTATTTT. This translates into CSLDSGYNTDTQYF.

Ten or more counts support this clonotype. The chain is built from TRBV5-1 and TRBJ2-3; no clear D gene. V lost 0 bases and J 2 bases, leaving 10 bases between the germline ends. Germline CDR1 SGHRS, CDR2 YFSETQ. The CDR3 has 15 residues. CDR3: CASSLAASPTDTQYF. The CDR3 DNA reads as TGCGCCAGCAGCTTGGCAGCAAGCCCCACAGATACGCAGTATTTT.

This sequence joins TRBV7-2 and TRBJ2-1, with D possibly TRBD2 on 6 matching bases. In germline, CDR1 is SGHTA, CDR2 FQGNSA. Trimming took 5 bases from V and 0 from J, leaving 14 bases between them. This CDR3 comprises 16 residues. The CDR3 loop reads CASSRGLLGSYNEQFF. DNA of the CDR3: TGTGCCAGCAGCCGGGGGTTATTGGGCTCCTACAATGAGCAGTTCTTC.

This clonotype was counted only a few times. V and J are TRBV12-5 and TRBJ1-1; 7 nucleotides align to TRBD1. Germline CDR1 and CDR2: LGHNT and FRNRAP. The CDR3 has 15 amino acids. The V segment lost 6 bases and the J segment 2 bases; nucleotides outside the gene matches: 9. The CDR3 DNA sequence: TGTGCTAGTGGCTATGAACAGGGGATAAACACTGAAGCTTTCTTT. Amino acids: CASGYEQGINTEAFF.

Concerning this clonotype itself: A much larger clonotype is one base distant, so this may be a read error. The J gene is TRBJ1-2, the V gene TRBV29-1; D is unclear. Trimming took off 2 bases at V and 4 bases at J, with 14 bases between the two ends. Germline V lookup: CDR1 SQVTM, CDR2 ANQGSEA. This CDR3 is built from 14 residues. The DNA for the CDR3 is TGCAGCGTTGAATGCGGAGGCACTGCCTATGGCTACACCTTC. It is translated as CSVECGGTAYGYTF.